This T cell receptor (beta chain) was sequenced for a study of neurological immune-mediated disorders. At least ten counts were recorded for this clonotype. TCRdb recomputed calls from the 5' RACE reads with MiXCR, one row per CDR3 protein. The sample contains some 83,000 distinct CDR3 sequences, just over 2.5% of which appear only once. Sample: PBMCs. The sequence was collected from a woman aged 30 to 39 with multiple sclerosis.

The CDR3 DNA follows: TGCAGTGCTAGGAGAACAGGGTCCCCAAACACTGAAGCTTTCTTT. Protein: CSARRTGSPNTEAFF. This chain links TRBV20-1 with TRBJ1-1; D may be TRBD1 (6 bases). V was shortened by 3 bases and J by 2 bases, with 16 bases between the two germline ends. This CDR3 region has 15 residues. CDR1 and CDR2 (germline): DFQATT, SNEGSKA (reference sequence).